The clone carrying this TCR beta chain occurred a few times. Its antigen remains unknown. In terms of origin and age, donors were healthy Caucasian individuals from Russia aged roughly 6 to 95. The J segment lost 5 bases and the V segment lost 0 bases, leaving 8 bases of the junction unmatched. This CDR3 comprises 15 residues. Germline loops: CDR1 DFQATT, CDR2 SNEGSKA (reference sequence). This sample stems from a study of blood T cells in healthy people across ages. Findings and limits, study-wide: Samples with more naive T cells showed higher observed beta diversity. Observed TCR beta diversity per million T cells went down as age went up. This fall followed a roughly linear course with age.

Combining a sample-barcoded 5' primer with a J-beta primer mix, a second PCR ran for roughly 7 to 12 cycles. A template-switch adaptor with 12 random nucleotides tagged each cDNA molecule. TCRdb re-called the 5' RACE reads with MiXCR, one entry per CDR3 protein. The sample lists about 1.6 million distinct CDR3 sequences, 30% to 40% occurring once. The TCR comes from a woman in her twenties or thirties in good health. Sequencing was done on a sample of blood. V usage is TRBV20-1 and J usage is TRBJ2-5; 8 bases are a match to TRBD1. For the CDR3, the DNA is TGCAGTGCTAGAGATCGGACAGGGAGGATGGAGACCCAGTACTTC. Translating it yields CSARDRTGRMETQYF.